A selection of T cell receptor beta chains follows, all from one sample in a study of cytomegalovirus exposure and HLA in healthy donors. Some clones are missing from TCRdb's copy, which holds only in-frame ones; the method was immunoSEQ multiplex PCR. The table records 150,000 to 200,000 clones, 60% to 85% of them present only once. The specimen was PBMCs. Receptor source: a man aged 30 to 45 in good health and CMV-seropositive. Both conserved end residues are part of each CDR3. A D gene is named only where the DNA matches it firmly. Where a row states a size, it is once, few, many or the class of an expanded clone; other rows omit it.

V: TRBV9; size: -; D: TRBD1; J: TRBJ2-4; CDR3: CASSDDRGPSKNIQYF; DNA: TGTGCCAGCAGCGACGACAGGGGACCTTCCAAAAACATTCAGTACTTC
V: TRBV2; size: few; D: TRBD1; J: TRBJ2-5; CDR3: CASRKGQVQETQYF; DNA: TGTGCCAGCAGAAAAGGACAGGTCCAAGAGACCCAGTACTTC
V: TRBV4-1; size: -; D: -; J: TRBJ1-4; CDR3: CASSQVGLAGVEKLFF; DNA: TGCGCCAGCAGCCAAGTCGGTTTGGCAGGGGTCGAAAAACTGTTTTTT
V: TRBV7-9; size: -; D: -; J: TRBJ2-7; CDR3: CASSLKLGSSYEQYF; DNA: TGTGCCAGCAGCTTGAAATTGGGGAGCTCCTACGAGCAGTACTTC
V: TRBV7-9; size: -; D: -; J: TRBJ1-5; CDR3: CASSLERDQPQHF; DNA: TGTGCCAGCAGCTTAGAGAGGGATCAGCCCCAGCATTTT
V: TRBV9; size: -; D: -; J: TRBJ2-1; CDR3: CASSVEVAPYNEQFF; DNA: TGTGCCAGCAGCGTAGAGGTAGCCCCCTACAATGAGCAGTTCTTC
V: TRBV27; size: -; D: TRBD2; J: TRBJ2-1; CDR3: CASSLWTSGYNEQFF; DNA: TGTGCCAGCAGTTTATGGACTAGCGGCTACAATGAGCAGTTCTTC
V: TRBV5-1; size: -; D: -; J: TRBJ2-3; CDR3: CASSLAGGDTQYF; DNA: TGCGCCAGCAGCTTGGCAGGTGGAGATACGCAGTATTTT
V: TRBV29-1; size: -; D: -; J: TRBJ2-1; CDR3: CSVARVRTEQFF; DNA: TGCAGCGTAGCTAGAGTCCGGACAGAGCAGTTCTTC
V: TRBV4-3; size: -; D: TRBD1; J: TRBJ2-7; CDR3: CASSQVRTGDSYEQYF; DNA: TGCGCCAGCAGCCAAGTTAGGACAGGTGACTCCTACGAGCAGTACTTC
V: TRBV7-3; size: few; D: TRBD2; J: TRBJ2-1; CDR3: CASSVTSGVYNEQFF; DNA: TGTGCCAGCAGCGTAACTAGCGGGGTGTACAATGAGCAGTTCTTC
V: TRBV19; size: -; D: TRBD1; J: TRBJ2-5; CDR3: CASSIWGQEETQYF; DNA: TGTGCCAGTAGTATTTGGGGACAGGAGGAGACCCAGTACTTC